This entry lists 21 T cell receptor beta chains sequenced from one sample in a study of cytomegalovirus exposure and HLA in healthy donors. PCR employed 60 Vbeta and 13 Jbeta primers. The data were produced by immunoSEQ multiplex PCR, yet TCRdb's version contains in-frame clones alone and is incomplete. The sample consists of approximately 160,000 clones, around 80% of them appearing once. Material: PBMCs. The receptors shown here come from a woman between 45 and 60 years old in good health and CMV-seropositive.

The J gene is TRBJ2-7, the V gene TRBV14, with TRBD2 as a possible D gene (6 bases). There are 20 residues in the CDR3. CDR1 is SGHDN, CDR2 FVKESK, per germline. V was cut by 3 bases and J by 3 bases, with 30 bases left in between. In DNA form, the CDR3 reads TGTGCCAGCAGCCAGGAGGGGACGACCGGTCACACTGAACGGGACTACGAGCAGTACTTC. Translation: CASSQEGTTGHTERDYEQYF.

V usage is TRBV5-1 and J usage is TRBJ1-4; 7 bases line up with TRBD1. The CDR3 loop spans 15 amino acids. The trim removed 1 base at V and 10 bases at J, leaving 10 bases unmatched. The V gene's germline CDR1 is SGHRS and CDR2 YFSETQ. The CDR3: CASSLLTGFGAKLFF. DNA for the CDR3: TGCGCCAGCAGCTTGTTGACAGGGTTTGGTGCAAAACTGTTTTTT.

V usage is TRBV7-2 and J usage is TRBJ1-5; 8 nucleotides agree with TRBD1. The CDR3 covers 15 residues. V dropped 5 bases and J dropped 6; count of bases not matched to a gene: 9. Germline CDR1 SGHTA, CDR2 FQGNSA. CDR3 amino acids: CASSGGQGASQPQHF. DNA of the CDR3: TGTGCCAGCAGCGGAGGACAGGGCGCAAGTCAGCCCCAGCATTTT. The full variable domain, completed using reference TRBV7-2 and TRBJ1-5, is GAGVSQSPSNKVTEKGKDVELRCDPISGHTALYWYRQSLGQGLEFLIYFQGNSAPDKSGLPSDRFSAERTGGSVSTLTIQRTQQEDSAVYLCASSGGQGASQPQHFGDGTRLSIL.

The V gene is TRBV19, the J gene TRBJ1-1; no firm D call. This CDR3 has 14 residues. V gave up 1 base and J gave up 0 bases, with 6 bases separating them. Germline-derived CDR1 and CDR2 are LNHDA and SQIVND (reference sequence). The CDR3 sequence: CASSIAHLNTEAFF. DNA of the CDR3: TGTGCCAGTAGTATAGCCCACTTGAACACTGAAGCTTTCTTT. Filled out from reference TRBV19 and TRBJ1-1, the complete variable domain reads DGGITQSPKYLFRKEGQNVTLSCEQNLNHDAMYWYRQDPGQGLRLIYYSQIVNDFQKGDIAEGYSVSREKKESFPLTVTSAQKNPTAFYLCASSIAHLNTEAFFGQGTRLTVV.

The CDR3 reads CASSSPGTSPISGDTQYF. The DNA of the CDR3 is TGTGCCAGTAGTAGCCCCGGGACTAGCCCTATCTCGGGAGATACGCAGTATTTT. The chain couples TRBV19 to TRBJ2-3, with 9 bases fitting TRBD2. J lost 5 bases, V lost 4 bases, and 16 bases had no gene match. The CDR3 sequence is 18 residues long. From germline, CDR1 is LNHDA and CDR2 SQIVND (reference sequence).

With regard to this clone: Other DNA sequences in this specimen translate into the identical CDR3. This rearrangement joins TRBV5-1 to TRBJ2-7; D possibly corresponds to TRBD2 (6 bases). Germline CDR1 is SGHRS and CDR2 is YFSETQ. This CDR3 contains 14 residues. The V and J ends lost 4 bases and 6 bases respectively, with 17 bases between them. The CDR3 loop reads CASSPGGRSGEQYF. DNA for the CDR3: TGCGCCAGCAGCCCTGGAGGGAGGTCGGGCGAGCAGTACTTC.

This sequence joins TRBV7-2 and TRBJ1-3; D remains unclear. The CDR3 sequence is 15 residues long. Germline V CDR1 and CDR2: SGHTA, FQGNSA. The V end lost 5 bases, the J end lost 0 bases, and 11 bases lay between the germline ends. The CDR3 region has the DNA TGTGCCAGCAGCCTTTATATGAGCTCTGGAAACACCATATATTTT. This sequence encodes CASSLYMSSGNTIYF.

The chain carries TRBV18 and TRBJ2-3; tentative D call: TRBD1 (6 bases). In germline, CDR1 is KGHSH, CDR2 LQKENI. With 0 bases removed from V and 6 bases from J, the gap between germline ends came to 16 bases. The CDR3 is 16 residues long. The CDR3 loop reads CASSPPGRRGSDTQYF. The CDR3 region has the DNA TGTGCCAGCTCACCACCTGGGCGTAGGGGGTCTGATACGCAGTATTTT. The whole variable domain, filled in from reference TRBV18 and TRBJ2-3, reads NAGVMQNPRHLVRRRGQEARLRCSPMKGHSHVYWYRQLPEEGLKFMVYLQKENIIDESGMPKERFSAEFPKEGPSILRIQQVVRGDSAAYFCASSPPGRRGSDTQYFGPGTRLTVL.

This clone was detected once. V is TRBV7-9 and J is TRBJ1-2; TRBD1 is a possible D gene (5 bases). Germline lookup yields CDR1 SEHNR and CDR2 FQNEAQ (reference sequence). Trimming took 5 bases from V and 1 from J, leaving 14 bases between them. CDR3 length: 15 amino acids. CDR3 loop: CASSLDGGNNYGYTF. The CDR3 DNA follows: TGTGCCAGCAGCCTCGACGGGGGAAATAACTATGGCTACACCTTC.

Only a few counts were recorded for this clone. This chain links TRBV4-1 with TRBJ1-3; D is uncertain. The CDR3 loop spans 14 amino acids. V lost 8 bases and J lost 5, with 16 bases in between. Germline V gives CDR1 MGHRA, CDR2 YSYEKL. CDR3 protein: CASRGGSSRNTIYF. The CDR3, as DNA: TGCGCCAGCCGAGGTGGCAGCTCGCGAAACACCATATATTTT.

This clone came up a few times. The junction does not match germline at one end; this may be a read error. The rearrangement uses TRBV7-9 and TRBJ2-7; D is unresolved. This CDR3 is built from 11 residues. Germline CDR1 reads SEHNR; CDR2 reads FQNEAQ (reference sequence). The chain's CDR3 is CSSSQSYEQYF. CDR3 DNA sequence: TGTTCCAGCAGTCAATCCTACGAGCAGTACTTC.

This chain links TRBV20-1 with TRBJ2-1, with TRBD2 identical over 7 bases. The germline CDR1 and CDR2 sequences are DFQATT and SNEGSKA (reference sequence). The trim removed 6 bases at V and 10 bases at J, leaving 6 bases unmatched. This CDR3 spans 11 amino acids. In DNA, the CDR3 is TGCAGTGCCCCCGGACTAGTCGAGCAGTTCTTC. Amino acid sequence: CSAPGLVEQFF.

The chain combines TRBV2 with TRBJ1-3; D possibly corresponds to TRBD1 (5 bases). Germline V lookup: CDR1 SNHLY, CDR2 FYNNEI. Trimming removed 7 bases at V and 2 bases at J, with 6 bases between. This CDR3 region has 12 residues. The CDR3 here is CASTGTGNTIYF. The CDR3 bases are TGTGCCAGCACAGGGACTGGAAACACCATATATTTT.

The V and J genes are TRBV4-3 and TRBJ2-7, with 8 bases lining up with TRBD1. V lost 3 bases and J lost 9; bases outside the gene matches: 10. The CDR3 is 14 residues long. CDR1 and CDR2 from the germline V gene are LGHNA and YSLEER. The CDR3 DNA reads TGCGCCAGCAGCCAGGACCGACAGGGGATAGGGCAGTACTTC. Translated, it gives CASSQDRQGIGQYF.

The rearrangement joins TRBV5-1 to TRBJ1-1; 11 bases agree with TRBD1. The junction had 5 bases not matched to a gene; V was cut back by 4 bases and J by 0 bases. CDR1 and CDR2 from the germline V gene are SGHRS and YFSETQ. The CDR3 runs to 16 residues. The CDR3 sequence is CASSGDRGMLNTEAFF. DNA for the CDR3: TGCGCCAGCAGCGGGGACAGGGGGATGTTGAACACTGAAGCTTTCTTT.

This clone was seen only a few times. The gene calls are TRBV6-6 and TRBJ2-5, with D perhaps matching TRBD2 (5 bases). The CDR3 spans 14 residues. V shed 6 bases and J shed 10 bases, with 21 bases lying between them. Germline loops: CDR1 MNHNY, CDR2 SVGAGI (reference sequence). The CDR3 protein is CASRDRAHAGDQYF. The CDR3 region has the DNA TGTGCCAGCAGGGACCGGGCCCACGCCGGGGACCAGTACTTC.

The genes are TRBV18 and TRBJ2-5, with 9 bases matching TRBD2. CDR1 is KGHSH and CDR2 is LQKENI in the germline V gene. V lost 7 bases, J lost 1 base, and 7 bases stayed unmatched. CDR3 length equals 15 residues. The CDR3 sequence: CASCRAAGGQETQYF. The CDR3 DNA sequence: TGTGCCAGCTGTCGGGCAGCGGGAGGCCAAGAGACCCAGTACTTC.

The chain combines TRBV2 with TRBJ1-6; 8 bases agree with TRBD1. With 10 bases clipped from V and 8 bases from J, the junction kept 7 bases outside the gene matches. CDR3 length equals 13 residues. Looked up from germline, CDR1 is SNHLY and CDR2 is FYNNEI. Written as DNA, the CDR3 is TGTGCCACCAGGGGGCGCGAGGATTCACCCCTCCACTTT. Translation: CATRGREDSPLHF.

The chain is built from TRBV4-2 and TRBJ2-5, with 8 bases lining up with TRBD1. This CDR3 is 16 amino acids long. Germline V gene lookup returns CDR1 LGHNA and CDR2 YNFKEQ. After removal of 1 base from V and 5 bases from J, the junction contained 9 bases not matched to a gene. The CDR3 sequence: CASSQVWGRQGETQYF. CDR3 DNA sequence: TGTGCCAGCAGCCAAGTTTGGGGGAGACAGGGGGAGACCCAGTACTTC.

The rearrangement uses TRBV30 and TRBJ1-1; D not certain. The germline V gene has CDR1 GTSNPN and CDR2 SVGIG (reference sequence). The V gene lost 0 bases and the J gene lost 4 bases, with 12 bases spanning the gap. The CDR3 extends over 14 amino acids. DNA for the CDR3: TGTGCCTGGAGTGTCCCCTGGCAGGTCACTGAAGCTTTCTTT. This translates into CAWSVPWQVTEAFF.

The V gene is TRBV6-5, the J gene TRBJ1-1, with TRBD1 identical over 9 bases. CDR1 is MNHEY and CDR2 is SVGAGI in the germline V gene. This CDR3 spans 14 amino acids. V lost 7 bases to trimming and J lost 5 bases; unmatched junction nucleotides: 8. In DNA, the CDR3 is TGTGCCAGCACACGGGACAGGGATAGGACTGAAGCTTTCTTT. Protein product: CASTRDRDRTEAFF.